Presented here are 30 T cell receptor beta chains from one specimen sequenced in a study of OX40 agonist ivuxolimab in advanced cancers. TCRdb's copy holds only in-frame clones and misses some; the assay was immunoSEQ multiplex PCR. The table has about 62,000 clones, 85% to 95% seen once. The sample here was CD4+ or CD8+ T cells sorted from blood, taken in a trial of the OX40 agonist ivuxolimab. The receptors originated from an adult with an advanced solid tumor such as melanoma, head and neck, liver or kidney cancer.

The rearrangement links TRBV11-2 to TRBJ1-2; D is ambiguous. Germline lookup yields CDR1 SGHAT and CDR2 FQNNGV. The V gene lost 4 bases and the J gene lost 7 bases, with 16 bases spanning the gap. This CDR3 region has 14 residues. DNA for the CDR3: TGTGCCAGCAGCTCTGCGCCCGAGACCGGTGGCTACACCTTC. This encodes CASSSAPETGGYTF.

The rearrangement uses TRBV4-1 and TRBJ2-3; 10 bases map to TRBD2. The germline V gene has CDR1 MGHRA and CDR2 YSYEKL. This CDR3 contains 19 residues. V shed 2 bases and J 5 bases; nucleotides not matched to a gene: 16. Written as DNA, the CDR3 is TGCGCCAGCAGCCAATATCCCCCGCCCCTAGCGGGAGTTAAAGATACGCAGTATTTT. Protein sequence: CASSQYPPPLAGVKDTQYF.

CDR3: CASSPRADNSPNQPQHF. The CDR3 DNA is TGTGCCAGCAGCCCTAGGGCGGATAACTCACCCAATCAGCCCCAGCATTTT. V gene TRBV7-8 combines with J gene TRBJ1-5; D is unclear. Germline assignment: CDR1 SGHVS and CDR2 FQNEAQ. The CDR3 is made up of 17 amino acids. Trimming pared 5 bases from V and 3 bases from J, leaving 20 bases between.

The chain combines TRBV7-2 with TRBJ2-1, with a tentative D call TRBD1 (5 bases). The CDR3 has 13 residues. Germline assignment: CDR1 SGHTA and CDR2 FQGNSA. V lost 0 bases and J lost 7, with 7 bases in between. The CDR3 protein is CASSLAAGNEQFF. Written as DNA, the CDR3 is TGTGCCAGCAGCTTAGCCGCAGGGAATGAGCAGTTCTTC.

This chain links TRBV6-5 with TRBJ2-3; maybe TRBD2 (6 bases). This CDR3 comprises 14 residues. Germline assignment: CDR1 MNHEY and CDR2 SVGAGI. V was cut by 6 bases and J by 2 bases, with 12 bases left in between. CDR3 region: CASSDWGVTDTQYF. Here the CDR3 DNA reads TGTGCCAGCAGCGACTGGGGGGTCACAGATACGCAGTATTTT.

CDR3 residues: CASSNRGGDTQYF. CDR3 DNA: TGTGCCAGTAGTAACAGGGGGGGAGATACGCAGTATTTT. The chain is built from TRBV19 and TRBJ2-3, with D perhaps TRBD1 (8 bases). This CDR3 is built from 13 residues. The germline gives CDR1 LNHDA, CDR2 SQIVND (reference sequence). The ends were cut back, 4 bases at V and 5 bases at J, with 10 bases in the middle.

DNA for the CDR3: TGCGCCAGCAGCCCCACGACCTTAGCGGGGGGTTATGAGACCCAGTACTTC. Its protein product is CASSPTTLAGGYETQYF. This rearrangement joins TRBV5-1 to TRBJ2-5; TRBD2 aligns across 10 bases. The CDR3 is 17 amino acids. Losses at the gene ends were 4 bases for V and 5 bases for J; bases not matched to a gene: 14. Germline CDR1 reads SGHRS; CDR2 reads YFSETQ.

The chain has TRBV7-7 and TRBJ2-6, with TRBD1 matching over 8 bases. This CDR3 region has 16 residues. The V gene end was trimmed by 8 bases and the J gene end by 3 bases; junction bases not matched to a gene: 9. Per germline, CDR1 SSHAT and CDR2 FNYEAQ (reference sequence). This CDR3 reads CASGRTGPGGANVLTF. The CDR3 bases are TGTGCCAGCGGGAGGACAGGGCCGGGTGGGGCCAACGTCCTGACTTTC.

The rearrangement uses TRBV2 and TRBJ2-7; D might be TRBD1 (6 bases). The CDR3 covers 14 residues. The germline V and J ends were trimmed by 6 bases and 0 bases, with 12 bases remaining between them. Germline loops: CDR1 SNHLY, CDR2 FYNNEI. CDR3 in amino acids: CASSATGSSYEQYF. CDR3 nucleotides: TGTGCCAGCAGCGCCACAGGGAGCTCCTACGAGCAGTACTTC.

The chain carries TRBV19 and TRBJ2-7; 11 bases agree with TRBD1. V shed 4 bases, J shed 3 bases, and the junction held 2 bases outside the gene matches. Looked up from germline, CDR1 is LNHDA and CDR2 is SQIVND (reference sequence). This CDR3 contains 14 residues. The CDR3 nucleotides are TGTGCCAGTAGTACGGGGACAGGGGGCTACGAGCAGTACTTC. This encodes CASSTGTGGYEQYF.

This chain connects TRBV7-7 to TRBJ1-1, with D uncertain. The CDR3 totals 13 residues. The V end lost 4 bases, the J end lost 0 bases, and 6 bases lay between the germline ends. Germline V gives CDR1 SSHAT, CDR2 FNYEAQ (reference sequence). The CDR3 region has the DNA TGTGCCAGCAGCTACGCAGTGAACACTGAAGCTTTCTTT. Translating gives CASSYAVNTEAFF.

The genes are TRBV14 and TRBJ2-5; D perhaps matches TRBD2 (6 bases). V was trimmed by 4 bases and J by 1 base, leaving 19 bases between them. Germline V lookup: CDR1 SGHDN, CDR2 FVKESK. The CDR3 runs 17 residues. CDR3 DNA: TGTGCCAGCAGCCTAATCATTGGGACTCTGGGCCAAGAGACCCAGTACTTC. It translates to CASSLIIGTLGQETQYF.

The CDR3 nucleotides are TGTGCCAGCAGTTCTTTGACAGGGGATGGCTACACCTTC. Translating gives CASSSLTGDGYTF. The rearrangement uses TRBV6-6 and TRBJ1-2, with 8 nucleotides matching TRBD1. V shed 4 bases, J shed 6 bases, and the junction held 4 bases outside the gene matches. CDR1 and CDR2 from the germline V gene are MNHNY and SVGAGI (reference sequence). The CDR3 runs to 13 residues.

This clone came up once. The chain recombines TRBV7-8 with TRBJ1-5; D may be TRBD1 (5 bases). The CDR3 sequence is 14 residues long. Between the trimmed V and J ends, which lost 1 base and 7 bases, there was a span of 11 bases. CDR1 and CDR2 (germline): SGHVS, FQNEAQ. CDR3 protein: CASSLGGTGQPQHF. The CDR3 DNA is TGTGCCAGCAGCTTAGGAGGGACGGGGCAGCCCCAGCATTTT.

The rearrangement uses TRBV6-1 and TRBJ2-1, with D hard to call. The germline V gene has CDR1 MNHNS and CDR2 SASEGT. The CDR3 sequence is 10 residues long. V shed 7 bases and J shed 3 bases, with 1 base lying between them. The chain's CDR3 is CASNYNEQFF. CDR3 coding DNA: TGTGCCAGCAACTACAATGAGCAGTTCTTC.

This rearrangement joins TRBV7-2 to TRBJ2-1; 9 bases are shared with TRBD2. The J segment lost 0 bases and the V segment lost 11 bases, leaving 2 bases of the junction unmatched. Germline V gene sequence: CDR1 SGHTA, CDR2 FQGNSA. The CDR3 contains 13 residues. The CDR3 DNA follows: TGTGCCGGAGCGGGGGGCTCCTACAATGAGCAGTTCTTC. It specifies CAGAGGSYNEQFF.

In its sample, this clone was seen once. The chain links TRBV7-9 to TRBJ2-7; 7 bases align to TRBD1. The V and J ends lost 4 bases and 2 bases, in that order; junction bases with no gene match: 5. The CDR3 totals 14 residues. Germline CDR1 is SEHNR and CDR2 is FQNEAQ (reference sequence). CDR3 coding DNA: TGTGCCAGCAGCTCCCGACAGGGACCCTACGAGCAGTACTTC. Amino acid sequence: CASSSRQGPYEQYF.

The chain joins TRBV27 to TRBJ1-1; D remains ambiguous. V was shortened by 7 bases and J by 1 base, with 13 bases between the two germline ends. The CDR3 covers 14 residues. Germline V gene sequence: CDR1 MNHEY, CDR2 SMNVEV (reference sequence). The CDR3 nucleotides read TGTGCCAGCAACAGTTACTACAGGAACACTGAAGCTTTCTTT. Amino acid sequence: CASNSYYRNTEAFF.

V gene TRBV7-3 combines with J gene TRBJ2-3; weak D call: TRBD2 (6 bases). Trimming removed 0 bases at V and 3 bases at J, with 10 bases between. The V gene's germline CDR1 is SGHTA and CDR2 FQGTGA. The CDR3 has 15 residues. In DNA form, the CDR3 reads TGTGCCAGCAGCTTAACCCGGGAGTCTACAGATACGCAGTATTTT. Encoded protein: CASSLTRESTDTQYF.

In this sample, this clone turned up a few times. The chain joins TRBV7-3 to TRBJ1-2, with a tentative D call TRBD1 (5 bases). CDR1 is SGHTA and CDR2 is FQGTGA in the germline V gene. CDR3 length equals 15 residues. V gave up 2 bases and J gave up 8 bases, with 18 bases separating them. The CDR3 reads CASSLLPGIGEGYTF. In DNA form, the CDR3 reads TGTGCCAGCAGCTTATTGCCAGGGATTGGTGAAGGCTACACCTTC. The variable domain in full, with the rest retrieved from reference TRBV7-3 and TRBJ1-2, is GAGVSQTPSNKVTEKGKYVELRCDPISGHTALYWYRQSLGQGPEFLIYFQGTGAADDSGLPNDRFFAVRPEGSVSTLKIQRTERGDSAVYLCASSLLPGIGEGYTFGSGTRLTVV.

The V call is TRBV6-5, the J call TRBJ1-1, with D uncertain. The CDR3 sequence is 14 residues long. Per the germline V gene, CDR1 is MNHEY and CDR2 is SVGAGI. The V gene lost 1 base and the J gene lost 1 base, with 7 bases spanning the gap. This chain's CDR3 is CASSYFGPNTEAFF. CDR3 sequence (DNA): TGTGCCAGCAGTTACTTTGGACCGAACACTGAAGCTTTCTTT.

The gene calls are TRBV7-6 and TRBJ2-7; TRBD2 is a possible D gene (6 bases). In germline, CDR1 is SGHVS, CDR2 FNYEAQ. The CDR3 contains 13 residues. V lost 5 bases and J lost 5, with 13 bases in between. The CDR3 is CASSPGSTHEQYF. DNA of the CDR3: TGTGCCAGCAGCCCCGGGAGTACCCACGAGCAGTACTTC.

This clone was seen just once. The V gene is TRBV4-1, the J gene TRBJ1-1; tentative D call: TRBD1 (5 bases). Trimming pared 1 base from V and 4 bases from J, leaving 16 bases between. Germline assignment: CDR1 MGHRA and CDR2 YSYEKL. The CDR3 sequence is 16 residues long. This chain's CDR3 is CASSQVSGRVGTEAFF. In DNA, the CDR3 is TGCGCCAGCAGCCAAGTGAGCGGCAGGGTGGGCACTGAAGCTTTCTTT.

The chain recombines TRBV11-2 with TRBJ2-1, with 10 bases aligning to TRBD2. With V trimmed by 5 bases and J by 3 bases, 4 bases remained unmatched. The length of the CDR3 is 15 residues. CDR1 and CDR2 (germline): SGHAT, FQNNGV. The CDR3 DNA follows: TGTGCCAGCAGCCCCGGACTAGCGGTCTACAATGAGCAGTTCTTC. It yields the protein CASSPGLAVYNEQFF. The complete variable domain, with remaining parts taken from reference TRBV11-2 and TRBJ2-1, reads EAGVAQSPRYKIIEKRQSVAFWCNPISGHATLYWYQQILGQGPKLLIQFQNNGVVDDSQLPKDRFSAERLKGVDSTLKIQPAKLEDSAVYLCASSPGLAVYNEQFFGPGTRLTVL.

The CDR3 DNA follows: TGTGCCAGCAGTGCAGGGACTAGCGGGTCCTACGAGCAGTACTTC. Protein sequence: CASSAGTSGSYEQYF. V gene TRBV6-1 combines with J gene TRBJ2-7; the match to TRBD2 covers 12 bases. With 4 bases clipped from V and 1 base from J, the junction kept 2 bases outside the gene matches. There are 15 residues in the CDR3. Germline V gene lookup returns CDR1 MNHNS and CDR2 SASEGT.

This clone qualifies as medium-sized (0.01 to 0.1%). The CDR3 DNA reads as TGTGCCAGCAGCTTAGGTCCCGTTTACACTGAAGCTTTCTTT. Translated: CASSLGPVYTEAFF. V and J are TRBV7-9 and TRBJ1-1; D is uncertain. V was trimmed by 1 base and J by 3 bases, leaving 9 bases between them. The CDR3 has 14 residues. Germline assignment: CDR1 SEHNR and CDR2 FQNEAQ (reference sequence).

Only one count was recorded for this clone. J is TRBJ1-4 and V is TRBV27; TRBD1 is a possible D gene (5 bases). The length of the CDR3 is 14 residues. The germline V and J ends were trimmed by 8 bases and 5 bases, with 15 bases remaining between them. Germline values: CDR1 MNHEY, CDR2 SMNVEV (reference sequence). Here the CDR3 DNA reads TGTGCCAGCGGACTACGGGACTGGAATGAAAAACTGTTTTTT. As protein: CASGLRDWNEKLFF.

The V gene is TRBV6-5, the J gene TRBJ1-6; D is unclear. With 3 bases removed from V and 7 bases from J, the gap between germline ends came to 10 bases. This CDR3 has 14 residues. The V gene's germline CDR1 is MNHEY and CDR2 SVGAGI. CDR3 residues: CASSYIGRNSPLHF. In DNA, the CDR3 is TGTGCCAGCAGTTATATCGGGAGGAATTCACCCCTCCACTTT.

This clone was observed a few times. The genes are TRBV13 and TRBJ2-3; D gene uncertain. CDR1 is PRHDT and CDR2 is FYEKMQ in the germline V gene (reference sequence). CDR3 length: 12 amino acids. Trimming left V 5 bases short and J 4 bases short, with 7 bases between. In DNA form, the CDR3 reads TGTGCCAGCAGCGCAGCCTCAGATACGCAGTATTTT. Translation gives CASSAASDTQYF.

Only a few counts were recorded for this clone. The chain couples TRBV6-6 to TRBJ1-1, with 7 nucleotides matching TRBD1. Germline assignment: CDR1 MNHNY and CDR2 SVGAGI (reference sequence). J lost 6 bases, V lost 5 bases, and 3 bases had no gene match. The CDR3 totals 12 residues. As DNA, the CDR3 is TGTGCCAGCAGTAAGGACAGGCCTGAAGCTTTCTTT. It encodes CASSKDRPEAFF.